This T cell receptor (beta chain) was recorded in a study of graft-versus-host responses after intestinal transplantation (dated by TCRdb to about 2021). At the level of the whole study: The transplants that recipients received were multivisceral, liver-intestinal, or isolated intestinal. Samples from three later patients were sequenced in-house on an Illumina MiSeq with MiXCR processing rather than by the commercial service. Every recipient was given anti-thymocyte globulin induction, then maintenance tacrolimus and steroids for about three years. After intestinal transplantation, graft-versus-host and host-versus-graft alloreactive T cell clones were followed in the graft, circulation and bone marrow using bulk TCR-beta CDR3 sequencing. Alloreactive clones were identified by sequencing pre-transplant mixed lymphocyte reaction products and comparing them with unstimulated pre-transplant donor and recipient T cells. The cohort enrolled 20 to 30 intestinal transplant recipients including one retransplant, and 3 patients lacking pretransplant specimens were excluded. Donor T cell macrochimerism was defined as a peak of at least 4% donor T cells among recipient peripheral blood mononuclear cells. The investigation overall reported the following: Early after transplant, declines in HvG clones were associated with peak levels of circulating GvH clones. The conclusions were limited by the relatively low number and heterogeneity of the intestinal transplant patients. GvH clones turned up in recipient bone marrow, with some appearing earlier in ileal mucosa or blood, a pattern consistent with an intestinal mucosal origin. In the allografts of patients with donor T cell macrochimerism, GvH to HvG T cell clonal ratios were high.

Explained via the paper, the time point label denotes: cells obtained before transplantation from donor or recipient. CD3+CD4+ and CD3+CD8+ populations were FACS-sorted from unstimulated pre-transplant donor and recipient cells taken from spleen or lymph nodes. Reading the germline V gene (reference sequence) gives CDR1 LNHNV and CDR2 YYDKDF. Including the terminal cysteine and phenylalanine, the CDR3 comprises 13 residues. Only the CDR3 portion is preserved as DNA: 39 bases, with reading frame beginning at the first base. V was cut back by 5 bases and J by 4 bases, leaving a gap of 11 bases between them. Library preparation used the immunoSEQ multiplex PCR assay. For most patients, genomic DNA was isolated using the Qiagen DNeasy Blood and Tissue Kit and was shipped frozen to Adaptive Biotechnologies for TCR sequencing. For most patients, high-throughput TCR-beta CDR3 sequencing of genomic DNA was performed by Adaptive Biotechnologies. The paper's data handling went like this. TCR sequencing data were retrieved from Adaptive's ImmunoSEQ software for 15 to 20 patients, whereas three other patients were processed with MiXCR and VDJtools. To correct CD4 versus CD8 sorting errors, sequences present in both subsets at a frequency ratio below 5:1 were removed. Because the origin of CDR3 nucleotide sequences shared between donor and recipient could not be assigned, those sequences were removed. Alloreactive clones required at least 2-fold expansion over unstimulated cells and minimum CFSE-low frequency of 0.002% (template counts) or 0.001% (read counts). Mappable clones were those detected in sequenced pre-transplant spleen, lymph node, or MLR CFSE-low populations of the donor or recipient. Cumulative frequency of alloreactive clones was calculated as a percentage of all sequences weighted by copy number. Imported from immuneACCESS, the table was reduced by TCRdb to in-frame sequences with V and J called. These copies leave out some clones; in studies compared against another copy, an unresolved V gene accounts for under half, and the cause of the remainder is not known. The V and J calls and clone size come from that table; D and trimming were worked out from the DNA. This sample gives 93,000 or so clones in total; roughly 93% of them show up just once. Approximately 1.2% of the sample goes to the ten largest clones.

With regard to this clone: Its antigen is currently not known. No much larger clone exists at a distance of one base, and base qualities are not known.

This material consisted of unstimulated CD8+ T cells sorted from spleen or lymph node cells, taken before intestinal transplant. The chain was built from TRBV15 and TRBJ1-2; the D gene identity is not certain. This receptor was taken from a human donor who received an intestinal transplant. CDR3 loop: CATSPRPGYGYTF. The sequenced DNA: TGTGCCACCAGCCCTAGGCCCGGCTATGGCTACACCTTC.